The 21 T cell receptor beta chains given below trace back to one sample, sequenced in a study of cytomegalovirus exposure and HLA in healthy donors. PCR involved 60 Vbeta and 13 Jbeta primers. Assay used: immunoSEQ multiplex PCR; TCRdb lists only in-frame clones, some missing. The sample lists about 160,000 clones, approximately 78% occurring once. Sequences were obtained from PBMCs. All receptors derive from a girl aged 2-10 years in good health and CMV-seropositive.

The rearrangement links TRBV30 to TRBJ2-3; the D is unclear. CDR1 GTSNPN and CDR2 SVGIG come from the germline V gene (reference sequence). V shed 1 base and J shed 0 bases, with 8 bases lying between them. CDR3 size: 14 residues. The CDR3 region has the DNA TGTGCCTGGAGTGAGGCGGCTAGCACAGATACGCAGTATTTT. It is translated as CAWSEAASTDTQYF.

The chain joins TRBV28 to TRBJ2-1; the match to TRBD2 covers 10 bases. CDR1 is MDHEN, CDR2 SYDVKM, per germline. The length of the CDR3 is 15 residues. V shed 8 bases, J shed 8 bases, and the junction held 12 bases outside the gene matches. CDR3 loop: CASGPLAGVGDEQFF. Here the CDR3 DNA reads TGTGCCAGCGGACCCCTAGCGGGAGTTGGGGATGAGCAGTTCTTC. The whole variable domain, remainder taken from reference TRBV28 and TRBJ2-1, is DVKVTQSSRYLVKRTGEKVFLECVQDMDHENMFWYRQDPGLGLRLIYFSYDVKMKEKGDIPEGYSVSREKKERFSLILESASTNQTSMYLCASGPLAGVGDEQFFGPGTRLTVL.

The CDR3 loop reads CAWSGGRQLGQPQHF. The CDR3 coding sequence is TGTGCCTGGAGTGGGGGGCGGCAACTCGGTCAGCCCCAGCATTTT. The rearrangement links TRBV30 to TRBJ1-5; D is possibly TRBD1 (6 bases). Germline V gives CDR1 GTSNPN, CDR2 SVGIG (reference sequence). The CDR3 is 15 amino acids. V was cut by 1 base and J by 6 bases, with 16 bases left in between.

The CDR3 coding sequence is TGTGCCAGCAGAGCGACAGGGGCCAACACTGAAGCTTTCTTT. Translating it yields CASRATGANTEAFF. This rearrangement joins TRBV2 to TRBJ1-1; 8 positions match TRBD1. In germline, CDR1 is SNHLY, CDR2 FYNNEI. The CDR3 runs to 14 residues. The ends lost 6 bases at V and 2 bases at J; junction bases unmatched: 5.

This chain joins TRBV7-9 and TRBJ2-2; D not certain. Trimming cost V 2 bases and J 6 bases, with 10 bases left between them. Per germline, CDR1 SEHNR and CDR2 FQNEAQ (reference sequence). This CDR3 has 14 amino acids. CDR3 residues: CASSLFVQAGELFF. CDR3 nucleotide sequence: TGTGCCAGCAGCTTATTCGTCCAGGCCGGGGAGCTGTTTTTT.

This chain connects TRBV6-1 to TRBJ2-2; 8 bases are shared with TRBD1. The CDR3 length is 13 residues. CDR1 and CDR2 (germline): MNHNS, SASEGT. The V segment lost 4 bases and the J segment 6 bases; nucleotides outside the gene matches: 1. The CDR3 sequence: CASSGTGPGELFF. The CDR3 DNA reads TGTGCCAGCAGTGGGACAGGGCCCGGGGAGCTGTTTTTT.

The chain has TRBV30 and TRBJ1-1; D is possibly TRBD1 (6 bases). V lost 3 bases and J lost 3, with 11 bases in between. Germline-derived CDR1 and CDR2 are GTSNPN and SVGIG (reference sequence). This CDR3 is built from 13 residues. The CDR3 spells CAWRDHRDTEAFF. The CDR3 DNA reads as TGTGCCTGGAGGGACCACAGGGACACTGAAGCTTTCTTT.

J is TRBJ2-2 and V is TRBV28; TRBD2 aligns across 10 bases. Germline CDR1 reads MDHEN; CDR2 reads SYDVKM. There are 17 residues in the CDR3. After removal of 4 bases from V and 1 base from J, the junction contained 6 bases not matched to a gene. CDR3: CASSSPSGRGNTGELFF. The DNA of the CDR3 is TGTGCCAGCAGTTCCCCCAGCGGGAGGGGGAACACCGGGGAGCTGTTTTTT.

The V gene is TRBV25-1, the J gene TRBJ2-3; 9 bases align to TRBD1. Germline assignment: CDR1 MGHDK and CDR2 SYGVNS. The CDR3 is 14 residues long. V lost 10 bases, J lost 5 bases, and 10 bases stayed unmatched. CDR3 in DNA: TGTGCCATTCCGGGACAGGGTTTGTTAGATACGCAGTATTTT. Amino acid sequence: CAIPGQGLLDTQYF.

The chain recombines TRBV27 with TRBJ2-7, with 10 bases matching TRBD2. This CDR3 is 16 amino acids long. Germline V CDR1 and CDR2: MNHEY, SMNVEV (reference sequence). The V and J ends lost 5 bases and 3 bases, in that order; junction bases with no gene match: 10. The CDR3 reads CASSASGTSDLYEQYF. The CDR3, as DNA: TGTGCCAGCAGTGCGTCCGGGACTAGCGATCTCTACGAGCAGTACTTC.

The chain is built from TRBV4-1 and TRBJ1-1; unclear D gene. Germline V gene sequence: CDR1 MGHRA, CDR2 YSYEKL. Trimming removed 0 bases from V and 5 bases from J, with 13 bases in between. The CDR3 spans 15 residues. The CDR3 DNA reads TGCGCCAGCAGCCAAGATAGGGCAGGAGGGACTGAAGCTTTCTTT. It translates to CASSQDRAGGTEAFF.

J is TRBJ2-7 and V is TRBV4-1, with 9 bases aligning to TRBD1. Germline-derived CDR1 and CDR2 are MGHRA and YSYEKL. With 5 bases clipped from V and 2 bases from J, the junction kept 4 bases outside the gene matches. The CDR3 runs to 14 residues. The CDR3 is CASSSQGAPYEQYF. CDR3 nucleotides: TGCGCCAGCAGCTCACAGGGGGCCCCCTACGAGCAGTACTTC.

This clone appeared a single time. The CDR3 region has the DNA TGCGCCAGCAGCTTGGCCACCGAGTGGGAGACCCAGTACTTC. Translation: CASSLATEWETQYF. The genes are TRBV5-1 and TRBJ2-5, with no clear D. With 0 bases removed from V and 5 bases from J, the gap between germline ends came to 11 bases. The CDR3 extends over 14 amino acids. Per germline, CDR1 SGHRS and CDR2 YFSETQ.

CDR3 residues: CASLSGGVDTQYF. The CDR3 DNA is TGTGCCAGCCTCTCAGGAGGAGTCGATACGCAGTATTTT. V gene TRBV7-8 combines with J gene TRBJ2-3; perhaps TRBD2 as D (5 bases). CDR3 length: 13 residues. CDR1 and CDR2 (germline): SGHVS, FQNEAQ. Trimming shortened V by 8 bases and J by 6 bases, and 15 bases separated the two germline ends.

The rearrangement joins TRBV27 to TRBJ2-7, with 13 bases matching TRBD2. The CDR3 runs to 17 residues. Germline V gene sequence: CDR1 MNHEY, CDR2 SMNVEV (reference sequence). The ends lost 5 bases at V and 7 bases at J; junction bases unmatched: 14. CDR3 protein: CASSPIGVGLAGEEQYF. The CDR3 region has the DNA TGTGCCAGCAGTCCGATAGGGGTTGGACTAGCGGGAGAAGAGCAGTACTTC.

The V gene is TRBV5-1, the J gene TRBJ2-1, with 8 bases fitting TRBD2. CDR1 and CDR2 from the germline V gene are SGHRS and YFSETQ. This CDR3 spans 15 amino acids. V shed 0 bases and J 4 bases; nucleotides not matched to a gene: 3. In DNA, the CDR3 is TGCGCCAGCAGCTTGGGGACTAGCAAGTACAATGAGCAGTTCTTC. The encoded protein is CASSLGTSKYNEQFF.

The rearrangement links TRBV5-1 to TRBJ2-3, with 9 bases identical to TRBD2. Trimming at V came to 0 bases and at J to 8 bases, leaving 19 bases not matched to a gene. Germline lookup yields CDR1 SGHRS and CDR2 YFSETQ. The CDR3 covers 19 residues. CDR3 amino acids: CASSLVLAGSQKPAGTQYF. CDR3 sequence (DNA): TGCGCCAGCAGCTTGGTGCTAGCGGGGTCCCAGAAACCGGCAGGTACGCAGTATTTT.

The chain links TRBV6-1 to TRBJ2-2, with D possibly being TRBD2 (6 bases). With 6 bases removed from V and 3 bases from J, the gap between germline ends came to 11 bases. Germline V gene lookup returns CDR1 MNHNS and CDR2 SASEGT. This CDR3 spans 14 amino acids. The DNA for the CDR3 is TGTGCCAGCAGCCGGGGACTTCACACCGGGGAGCTGTTTTTT. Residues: CASSRGLHTGELFF.

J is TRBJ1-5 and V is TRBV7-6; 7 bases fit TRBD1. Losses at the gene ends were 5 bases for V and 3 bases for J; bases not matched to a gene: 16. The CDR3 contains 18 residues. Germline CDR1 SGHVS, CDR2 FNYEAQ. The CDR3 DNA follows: TGTGCCAGCAGCCTCCGTCCGACGGTACAGGGGAACAATCAGCCCCAGCATTTT. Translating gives CASSLRPTVQGNNQPQHF.

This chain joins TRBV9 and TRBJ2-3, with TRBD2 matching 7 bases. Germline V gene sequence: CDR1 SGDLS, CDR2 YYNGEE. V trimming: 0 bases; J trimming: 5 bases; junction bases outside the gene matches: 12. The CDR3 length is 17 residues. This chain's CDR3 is CASSVERGSGGEDTQYF. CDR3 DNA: TGTGCCAGCAGCGTAGAGCGGGGTAGCGGAGGGGAAGATACGCAGTATTTT.

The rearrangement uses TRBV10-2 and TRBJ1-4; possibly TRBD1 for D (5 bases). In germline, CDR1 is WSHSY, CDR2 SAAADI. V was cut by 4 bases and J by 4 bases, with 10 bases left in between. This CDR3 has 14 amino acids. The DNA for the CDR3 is TGCGCCAGCAGTGCTGACGGGGGTAATGAAAAACTGTTTTTT. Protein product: CASSADGGNEKLFF.